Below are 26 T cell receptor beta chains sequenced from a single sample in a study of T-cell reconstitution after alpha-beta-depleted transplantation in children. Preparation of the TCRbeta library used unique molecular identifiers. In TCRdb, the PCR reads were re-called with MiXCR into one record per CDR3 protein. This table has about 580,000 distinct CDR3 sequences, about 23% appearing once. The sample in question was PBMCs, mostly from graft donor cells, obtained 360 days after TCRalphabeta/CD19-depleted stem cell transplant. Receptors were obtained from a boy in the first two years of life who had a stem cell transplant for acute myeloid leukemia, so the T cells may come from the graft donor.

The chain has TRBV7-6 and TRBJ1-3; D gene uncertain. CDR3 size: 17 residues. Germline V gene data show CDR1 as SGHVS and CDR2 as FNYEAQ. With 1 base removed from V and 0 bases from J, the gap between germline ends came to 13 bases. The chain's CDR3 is CASSLGPADNSGNTIYF. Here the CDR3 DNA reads TGTGCCAGCAGCTTAGGCCCAGCAGATAACTCTGGAAACACCATATATTTT.

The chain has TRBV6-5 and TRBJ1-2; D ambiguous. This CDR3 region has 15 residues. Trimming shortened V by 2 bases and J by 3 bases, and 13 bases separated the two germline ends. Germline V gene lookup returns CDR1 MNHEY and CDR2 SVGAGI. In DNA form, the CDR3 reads TGTGCCAGCAGTTACAGTAAGGAATTCCACTATGGCTACACCTTC. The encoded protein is CASSYSKEFHYGYTF.

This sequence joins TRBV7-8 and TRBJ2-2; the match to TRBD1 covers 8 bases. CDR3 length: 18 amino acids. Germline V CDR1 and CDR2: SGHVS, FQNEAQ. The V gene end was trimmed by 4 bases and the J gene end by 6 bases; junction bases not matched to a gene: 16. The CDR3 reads CASSSIPGAGGFAGELFF. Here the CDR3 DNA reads TGTGCCAGCAGCTCCATCCCCGGGGCAGGGGGCTTCGCCGGGGAGCTGTTTTTT.

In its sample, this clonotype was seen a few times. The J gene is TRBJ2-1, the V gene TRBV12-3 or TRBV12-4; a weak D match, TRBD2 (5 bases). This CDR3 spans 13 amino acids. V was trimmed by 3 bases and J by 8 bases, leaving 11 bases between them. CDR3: CASSFRTGDEQFF. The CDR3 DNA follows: TGTGCCAGCAGTTTTAGGACCGGGGATGAGCAGTTCTTC.

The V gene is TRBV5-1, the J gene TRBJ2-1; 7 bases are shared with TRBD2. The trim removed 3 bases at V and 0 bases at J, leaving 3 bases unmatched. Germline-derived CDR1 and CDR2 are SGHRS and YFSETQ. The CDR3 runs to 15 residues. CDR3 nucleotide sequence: TGCGCCAGCAGCTCCACTAGCGACTCCTACAATGAGCAGTTCTTC. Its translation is CASSSTSDSYNEQFF. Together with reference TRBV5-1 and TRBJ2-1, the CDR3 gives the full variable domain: KAGVTQTPRYLIKTRGQQVTLSCSPISGHRSVSWYQQTPGQGLQFLFEYFSETQRNKGNFPGRFSGRQFSNSRSEMNVSTLELGDSALYLCASSSTSDSYNEQFFGPGTRLTVL.

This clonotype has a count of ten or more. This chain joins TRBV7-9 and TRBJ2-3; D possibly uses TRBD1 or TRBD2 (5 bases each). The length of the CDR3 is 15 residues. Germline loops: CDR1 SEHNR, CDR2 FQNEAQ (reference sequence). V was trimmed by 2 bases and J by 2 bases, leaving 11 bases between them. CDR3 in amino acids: CASSLIRDHTDTQYF. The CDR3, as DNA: TGTGCCAGCAGCTTAATCAGGGACCACACAGATACGCAGTATTTT. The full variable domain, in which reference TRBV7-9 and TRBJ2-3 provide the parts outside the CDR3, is DTGVSQNPRHKITKRGQNVTFRCDPISEHNRLYWYRQTLGQGPEFLTYFQNEAQLEKSRLLSDRFSAERPKGSFSTLEIQRTEQGDSAMYLCASSLIRDHTDTQYFGPGTRLTVL.

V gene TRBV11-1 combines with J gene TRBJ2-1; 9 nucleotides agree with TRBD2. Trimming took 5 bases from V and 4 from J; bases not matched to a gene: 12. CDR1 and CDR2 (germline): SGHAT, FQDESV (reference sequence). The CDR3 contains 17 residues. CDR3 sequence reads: CASSPPGTSKGYNEQFF. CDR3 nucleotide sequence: TGTGCCAGCAGCCCACCAGGGACTAGCAAAGGGTACAATGAGCAGTTCTTC.

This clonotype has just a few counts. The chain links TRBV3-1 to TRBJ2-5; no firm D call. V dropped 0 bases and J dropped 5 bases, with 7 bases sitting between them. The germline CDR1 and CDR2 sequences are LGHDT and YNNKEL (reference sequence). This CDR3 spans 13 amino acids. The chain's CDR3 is CASSQDLRETQYF. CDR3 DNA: TGTGCCAGCAGCCAAGATCTTCGGGAGACCCAGTACTTC.

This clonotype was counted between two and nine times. This CDR3 is CASNPRPGPNTGELFF. CDR3 bases: TGTGCCAGCAATCCCCGACCCGGGCCGAACACCGGGGAGCTGTTTTTT. The chain recombines TRBV6-1 with TRBJ2-2; D not certain. The CDR3 is made up of 16 amino acids. Trimming took 7 bases from V and 0 from J, leaving 15 bases between them. Germline values: CDR1 MNHNS, CDR2 SASEGT.

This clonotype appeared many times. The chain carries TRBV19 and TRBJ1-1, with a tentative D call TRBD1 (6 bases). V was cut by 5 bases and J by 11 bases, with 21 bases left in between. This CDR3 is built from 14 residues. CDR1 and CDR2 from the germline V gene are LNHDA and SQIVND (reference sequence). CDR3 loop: CASSPLTGSRRAFF. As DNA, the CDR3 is TGTGCCAGTAGTCCGCTCACAGGGAGCAGGAGGGCTTTCTTT.

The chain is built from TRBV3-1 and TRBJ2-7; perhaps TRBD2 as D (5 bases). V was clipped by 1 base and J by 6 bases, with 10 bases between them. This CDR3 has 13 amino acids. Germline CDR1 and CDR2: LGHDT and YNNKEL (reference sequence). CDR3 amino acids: CASSQVEGGEQYF. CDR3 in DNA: TGTGCCAGCAGCCAAGTAGAGGGTGGCGAGCAGTACTTC.

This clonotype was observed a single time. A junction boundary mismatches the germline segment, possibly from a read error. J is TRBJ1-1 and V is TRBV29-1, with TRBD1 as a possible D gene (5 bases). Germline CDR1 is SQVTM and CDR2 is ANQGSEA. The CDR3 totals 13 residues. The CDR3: CGVEGETVGGAFF. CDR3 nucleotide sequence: TGCGGCGTTGAAGGGGAGACGGTCGGCGGAGCTTTCTTT.

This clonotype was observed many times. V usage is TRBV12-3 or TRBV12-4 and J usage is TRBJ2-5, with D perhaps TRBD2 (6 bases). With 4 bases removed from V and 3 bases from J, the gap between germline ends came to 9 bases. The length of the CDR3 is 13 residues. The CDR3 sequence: CASSWGGKETQYF. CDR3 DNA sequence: TGTGCCAGCAGTTGGGGCGGGAAAGAGACCCAGTACTTC.

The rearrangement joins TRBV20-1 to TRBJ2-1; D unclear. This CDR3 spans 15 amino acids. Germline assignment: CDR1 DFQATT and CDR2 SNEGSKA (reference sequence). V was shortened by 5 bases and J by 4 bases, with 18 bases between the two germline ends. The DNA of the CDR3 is TGCAGTGCTCCTGTGGGTGCCTTAATGTACAATGAGCAGTTCTTC. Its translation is CSAPVGALMYNEQFF.

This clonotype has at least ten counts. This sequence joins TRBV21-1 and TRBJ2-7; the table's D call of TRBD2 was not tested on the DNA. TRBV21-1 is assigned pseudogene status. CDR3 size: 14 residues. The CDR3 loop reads CASSKSLMAYEQYF. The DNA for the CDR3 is TGTGCCAGCAGCAAATCCCTCATGGCTTACGAGCAGTACTTC.

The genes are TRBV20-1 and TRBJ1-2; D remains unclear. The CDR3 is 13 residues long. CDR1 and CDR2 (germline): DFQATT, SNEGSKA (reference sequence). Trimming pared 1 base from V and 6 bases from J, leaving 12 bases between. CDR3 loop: CSARVPAGDGYTF. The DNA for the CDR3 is TGCAGTGCTAGAGTACCGGCGGGAGATGGCTACACCTTC.

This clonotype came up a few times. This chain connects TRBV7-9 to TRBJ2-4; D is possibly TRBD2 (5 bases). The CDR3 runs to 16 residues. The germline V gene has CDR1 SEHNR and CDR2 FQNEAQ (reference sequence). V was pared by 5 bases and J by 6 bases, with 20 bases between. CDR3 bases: TGTGCCAGCAGCGGTAGGACGGGAAGTTTGGGAAACATTCAGTACTTC. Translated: CASSGRTGSLGNIQYF.

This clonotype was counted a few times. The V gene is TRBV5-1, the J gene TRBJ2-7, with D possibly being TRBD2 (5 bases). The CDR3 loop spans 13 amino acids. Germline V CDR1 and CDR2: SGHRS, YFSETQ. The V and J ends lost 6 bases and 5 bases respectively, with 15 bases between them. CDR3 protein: CASTTETGDEQYF. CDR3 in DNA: TGCGCCAGCACGACTGAGACCGGGGACGAGCAGTACTTC.

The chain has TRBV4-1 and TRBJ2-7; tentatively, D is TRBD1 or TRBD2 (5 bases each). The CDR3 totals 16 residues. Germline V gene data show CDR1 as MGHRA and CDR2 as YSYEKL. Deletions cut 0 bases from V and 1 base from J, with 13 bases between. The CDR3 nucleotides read TGCGCCAGCAGCCAAGAGTCCACCGGGGCTTCCTACGAGCAGTACGTC. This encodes CASSQESTGASYEQYV.

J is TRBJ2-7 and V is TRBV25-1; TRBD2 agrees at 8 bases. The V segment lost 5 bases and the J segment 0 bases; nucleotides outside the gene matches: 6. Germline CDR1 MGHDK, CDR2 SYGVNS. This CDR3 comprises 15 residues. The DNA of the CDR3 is TGTGCCAGCAGTTGGCGGGGGGCCCTCTCCTACGAGCAGTACGTC. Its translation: CASSWRGALSYEQYV.

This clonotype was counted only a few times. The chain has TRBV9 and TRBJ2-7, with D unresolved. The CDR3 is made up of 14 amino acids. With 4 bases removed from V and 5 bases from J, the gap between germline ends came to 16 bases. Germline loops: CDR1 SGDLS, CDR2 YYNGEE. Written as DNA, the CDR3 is TGTGCCAGCAGCAAGCTGGACGGGCTCGACGAGCAGTACTTC. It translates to CASSKLDGLDEQYF.

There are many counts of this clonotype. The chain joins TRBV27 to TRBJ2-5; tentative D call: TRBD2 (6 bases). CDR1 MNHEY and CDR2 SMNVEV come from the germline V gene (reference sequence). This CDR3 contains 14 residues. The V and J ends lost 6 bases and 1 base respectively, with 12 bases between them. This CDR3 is CASRDYGGQETQYF. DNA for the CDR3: TGTGCCAGCAGGGACTACGGGGGCCAAGAGACCCAGTACTTC.

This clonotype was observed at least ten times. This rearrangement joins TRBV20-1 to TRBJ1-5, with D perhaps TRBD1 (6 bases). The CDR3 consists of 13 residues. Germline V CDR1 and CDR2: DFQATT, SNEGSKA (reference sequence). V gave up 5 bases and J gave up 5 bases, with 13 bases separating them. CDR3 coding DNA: TGCAGTGCTGTAACAGGGCGGGATCAGCCCCAGCATTTT. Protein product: CSAVTGRDQPQHF.

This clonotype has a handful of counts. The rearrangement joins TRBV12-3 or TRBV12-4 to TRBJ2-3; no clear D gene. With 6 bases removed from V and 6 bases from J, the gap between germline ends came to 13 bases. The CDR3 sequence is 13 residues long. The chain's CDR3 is CASSPGERDTQYF. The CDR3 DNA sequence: TGTGCCAGCAGCCCGGGCGAGAGGGATACGCAGTATTTT.

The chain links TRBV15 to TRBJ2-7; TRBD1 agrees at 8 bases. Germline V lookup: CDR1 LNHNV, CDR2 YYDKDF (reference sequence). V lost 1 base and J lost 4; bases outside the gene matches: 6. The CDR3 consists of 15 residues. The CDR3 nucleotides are TGTGCCACCAGCAGAGGCCGGACAGGGCGGTACGAGCAGTACGTC. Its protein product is CATSRGRTGRYEQYV.

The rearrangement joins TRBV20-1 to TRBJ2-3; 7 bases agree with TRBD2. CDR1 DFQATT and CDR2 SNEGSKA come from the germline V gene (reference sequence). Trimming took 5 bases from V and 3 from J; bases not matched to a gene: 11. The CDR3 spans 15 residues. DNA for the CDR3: TGCAGTGCTCCCCGACTAGCAAGAGTGACAGATACGCAGTATTTT. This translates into CSAPRLARVTDTQYF.